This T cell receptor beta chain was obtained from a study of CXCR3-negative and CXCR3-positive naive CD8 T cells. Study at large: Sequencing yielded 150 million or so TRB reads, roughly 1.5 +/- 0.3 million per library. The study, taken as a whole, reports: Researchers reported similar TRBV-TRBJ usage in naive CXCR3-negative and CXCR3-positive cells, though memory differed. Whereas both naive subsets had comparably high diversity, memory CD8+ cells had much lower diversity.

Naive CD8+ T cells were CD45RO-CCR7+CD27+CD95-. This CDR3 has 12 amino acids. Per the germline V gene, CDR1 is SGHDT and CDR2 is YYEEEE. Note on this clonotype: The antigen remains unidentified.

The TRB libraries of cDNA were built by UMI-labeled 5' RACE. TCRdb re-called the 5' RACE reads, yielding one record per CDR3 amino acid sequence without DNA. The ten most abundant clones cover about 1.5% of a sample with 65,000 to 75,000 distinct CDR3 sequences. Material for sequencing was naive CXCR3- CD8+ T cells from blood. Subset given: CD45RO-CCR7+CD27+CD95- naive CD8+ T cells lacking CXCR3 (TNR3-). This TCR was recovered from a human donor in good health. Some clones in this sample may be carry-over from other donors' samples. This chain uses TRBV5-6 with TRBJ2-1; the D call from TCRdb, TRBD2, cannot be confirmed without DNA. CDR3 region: CASGTSYNEQFF.